One and the same sample provided the 5 T cell receptor beta chains below, sequenced in a study of T cells in women clearing cervical HPV infection. Some clones are missing from TCRdb's copy, which holds only in-frame ones; the method was immunoSEQ multiplex PCR. In all, the sample yields roughly 34,000 clones. The sequenced sample was blood buffy coat. These receptors were obtained from a woman aged 18 to 75 with a cervical HPV16 infection that either progressed to CIN3+ or cleared (not recorded which).

Of note for this clone: The DNA ends 3 residues before the CDR3 does, and the rest of the CDR3 is filled in from the germline J gene. The rearrangement joins TRBV19 to TRBJ2-7; 9 nucleotides agree with TRBD1. This CDR3 contains 14 residues. V shed 4 bases and J 2 bases; nucleotides not matched to a gene: 3. CDR1 is LNHDA, CDR2 SQIVND, per germline (reference sequence). CDR3 loop: CASSTTGGTYEQYF. The part of the CDR3 DNA that was read is TGTGCCAGTAGTACGACAGGGGGGACCTACGAG.

The CDR3 bases that were read are TGTGCCAGTAGCGATTTACCCCTATCGACAGGGGGCCCAGAGTATGGC. Translating gives CASSDLPLSTGGPEYG. From start to end, the CDR3 is CASSDLPLSTGGPEYGYTF. This chain uses TRBV19 with TRBJ1-2; 10 bases match TRBD1. The read ends 3 residues early relative to the CDR3; the germline J gene fills the gap. The trim removed 6 bases at V and 5 bases at J, leaving 21 bases unmatched. CDR3 length: 19 amino acids. The germline V gene has CDR1 LNHDA and CDR2 SQIVND (reference sequence).

Concerning this clone: The read gets to within 3 residues of the CDR3 end, and the germline J gene fills in the rest. The chain uses TRBV20-1 and TRBJ2-5, with 8 bases matching TRBD2. The V segment lost 0 bases and the J segment 2 bases; nucleotides outside the gene matches: 11. This CDR3 region has 17 residues. Germline V gene sequence: CDR1 DFQATT, CDR2 SNEGSKA (reference sequence). This CDR3 is CSARDFRSGGSQETQYF. CDR3 DNA (partial): TGCAGTGCTAGAGATTTTAGGAGCGGGGGAAGTCAAGAGACC.

Concerning this clone itself: The sequenced fragment ends 3 residues before the CDR3 boundary, so the rest is inferred from the germline J gene. This chain uses TRBV11-2 with TRBJ1-2; TRBD1 might be the D (5 bases). The ends were cut back, 6 bases at V and 3 bases at J, with 11 bases in the middle. The CDR3 is 13 residues long. Germline CDR1 SGHAT, CDR2 FQNNGV. CDR3 in amino acids: CASRRAGDYGYTF. The CDR3 DNA, read in part, is TGTGCCAGCAGGCGTGCGGGGGACTATGGC.

The CDR3 loop reads CASSQTSGGYNEQFF. Partial CDR3 DNA: TGTGCCAGCAGCCAAACTAGCGGGGGCTACAATGAG. The chain uses TRBV7-9 and TRBJ2-1; the match to TRBD2 covers 11 bases. The observed sequence ends 3 residues before the CDR3 terminus, with the missing tail filled in from the germline J gene. The CDR3 extends over 15 amino acids. V lost 5 bases, J lost 3 bases, and 3 bases stayed unmatched. Germline values: CDR1 SEHNR, CDR2 FQNEAQ (reference sequence).